This T cell receptor (beta chain) is from a study of Ad26.COV2.S vaccination and SARS-CoV-2 variants. Study context: The donor belonged to the COV1001 Ad26.COV2.S trial arm. Participants got Ad26.COV2.S intramuscularly, once or twice 56 days apart.

Documented treatment: some 19 received Ad26.COV2.S at low or high dose, single or two shots; 5 received placebo; per-sample allocation not given. Collection of samples fell on day 63 after the first vaccine or placebo injection. The CDR3 is made up of 15 amino acids. Germline V gives CDR1 KGHSH, CDR2 LQKENI. Trimming left V 3 bases short and J 5 bases short, with 16 bases between. Produced via immunoSEQ multiplex PCR; TCRdb's table is partial and in-frame only. The repertoire holds 300,000 to 350,000 clones, with 85% as singletons. This sequence was found in a person aged 18-60 years who received the Ad26.COV2.S COVID-19 vaccine or a placebo. This specimen was peripheral blood, taken in a trial of Ad26.COV2.S vaccine versus placebo. The gene calls are TRBV18 and TRBJ2-5; perhaps TRBD1 as D (5 bases). CDR3 amino acids: CASSPGPGAGETQYF. For the CDR3, the DNA is TGTGCCAGCTCACCGGGGCCAGGAGCTGGGGAGACCCAGTACTTC.